This paragraph reports one TCR beta chain. This sample stems from a study of blood T cell repertoires in COVID-19. Study details: The United States, Italy and Spain provided the acute and convalescent COVID-19 samples. T cells, B-cell-depleted T cells, or PBMCs supplied cDNA or gDNA.

The CDR3 has 14 amino acids. V trimming: 1 base; J trimming: 3 bases; junction bases outside the gene matches: 2. Germline V gene sequence: CDR1 SGHRS, CDR2 YFSETQ. How the authors handled the data: How many nucleated cells were present was estimated from reference gene primer amplification. Sequencing was performed with immunoSEQ multiplex PCR; in TCRdb, only in-frame clones are kept and a portion is missing. The V and J calls and clone size are taken from that table; D and trimming were inferred from the DNA. The sample has 200,000 to 250,000 clones; roughly four fifths are singletons. Sequencing was carried out using peripheral blood. This TCR was recovered from a young man who had recovered from COVID-19. The chain employs TRBV5-1 and TRBJ2-3, with TRBD1 matching 7 bases. DNA for the CDR3: TGCGCCAGCAGCTTGACAGGGGCGACAGATACGCAGTATTTT. It encodes CASSLTGATDTQYF.